This TCR beta chain comes out of a study of tumor and adjacent non-tumor tissue in lung cancer. The overall study: On average, productive TCRbeta reads reached about 4.17 million per sample.

A note on this clonotype: Its antigen is unidentified. The junction does not match germline at one end; this may be a read error.

The CDR3 totals 17 residues. Looked up from germline, CDR1 is MDHEN and CDR2 is SYDVKM. TCRbeta libraries were built with three rounds of nested PCR, modified from ARM-PCR. TCRdb re-called the multiplex PCR reads through MiXCR, storing one row per CDR3 protein. The sample carries tens of thousands of distinct CDR3 sequences, over 60% recorded once. Broader study findings: Tumor repertoires had a smaller top 100 clone share than normal lung. Significantly higher TCR diversity was found in tumor than normal lung.

This sample's RNA came from whole unsorted tissue. Distant lung tissue was collected more than 3 cm away from the tumor edge. Sample: distant non-tumor lung tissue. This clonotype was obtained from a man aged 70-80 years with non-small cell lung cancer. This chain links TRBV28 with TRBJ2-4; the match to TRBD1 covers 7 bases. The CDR3 here is CASSNRDSILAINIQYF. CDR3 nucleotides: TGTGCCAGCAGTAACCGGGACAGCATTCTAGCCATAAACATTCAGTACTTC.